These T cell receptor beta chains were read from a single sample in a study of blood T cell repertoires in COVID-19. The data were produced by immunoSEQ multiplex PCR, yet TCRdb's version contains in-frame clones alone and is incomplete. The repertoire holds some 150,000 clones, 80% to 90% seen once, with 3.6% in the top ten. The sample consisted of PBMCs or T cells enriched from blood (not recorded which). Receptors originate from a woman in her forties or fifties in a cohort exposed to, infected with or recovered from COVID-19 (not recorded which). Each CDR3 is given with its conserved first and last residue. A D gene is named only where the DNA matches it firmly. Size is omitted from some rows. Given values are once, few, many or a class for expanded clones.

clone_size	cdr3_length	d_call	j_call	v_call	cdr3_nt	cdr3_aa
NA	15	NA	TRBJ1-4	TRBV4-2	TGTGCCAGCAGCCAAGAGGGAGCGACTAATGAAAAACTGTTTTTT	CASSQEGATNEKLFF
NA	17	NA	TRBJ1-3	TRBV9	TGTGCCAGCAGCGTAGCAGCTAGACGTACCACTGGAAACACCATATATTTT	CASSVAARRTTGNTIYF
NA	15	TRBD1	TRBJ2-5	TRBV5-1	TGCGCCAGCAGCTTGGCCGGGACAGGACAAGAGACCCAGTACTTC	CASSLAGTGQETQYF
NA	18	NA	TRBJ1-6	TRBV2	TGTGCCAGCAGTGAAACTCGCCAGGAGGTGAGTGTGGATTCACCCCTCCACTTT	CASSETRQEVSVDSPLHF
NA	13	NA	TRBJ1-2	TRBV5-1	TGCGCCAGCAGCTTCGACGGGGACTATGGCTACACCTTC	CASSFDGDYGYTF
once	18	NA	TRBJ2-3	TRBV21-1	TGTGCCAGCAGCAAAGTAGAGAGACAAGAGTCGTTCACCGATACGCAGTATTTT	CASSKVERQESFTDTQYF
NA	16	TRBD2	TRBJ2-1	TRBV29-1	TGCAGCGTTGAACCCGTGACTAGCGGAGTGTACAATGAGCAGTTCTTC	CSVEPVTSGVYNEQFF
NA	15	TRBD1	TRBJ1-6	TRBV6-5	TGTGCCAGCACCCCGGTGGGGACAGGGTATTCACCCCTCCACTTT	CASTPVGTGYSPLHF
once	16	NA	TRBJ2-7	TRBV7-9	TGTGCCAGCAGCTTACGGGCAGGGGAGAACTGGGACGAGCAGTACTTC	CASSLRAGENWDEQYF
NA	14	NA	TRBJ1-6	TRBV14	TGTGCCAGCAGCCAAGCGGGGGGGATTTCACCCCTCCACTTT	CASSQAGGISPLHF
NA	15	NA	TRBJ2-7	TRBV5-4	TGTGCCAGCAGCTCGCAGTCCAAACAAGCCTACGAGCAGTACTTC	CASSSQSKQAYEQYF
NA	19	TRBD1	TRBJ1-4	TRBV28	TGTGCCAGCAGTCCACGGAACATCACAGGGGCCCTGACTACCGAAAAACTGTTTTTT	CASSPRNITGALTTEKLFF
NA	15	NA	TRBJ2-3	TRBV7-6	TGTGCCAGCAGCTCAATTCAGGGGTTGGCAGATACGCAGTATTTT	CASSSIQGLADTQYF
NA	15	TRBD1	TRBJ1-5	TRBV27	TGTGCCAGCAGTTTCCAGGGGGAAGGCAATCAGCCCCAGCATTTT	CASSFQGEGNQPQHF
few	16	NA	TRBJ2-1	TRBV7-9	TGTGCCAGCAGCTTAGCGGGAGTTAGCTCCTACAATGAGCAGTTCTTC	CASSLAGVSSYNEQFF
NA	15	TRBD1	TRBJ1-5	TRBV2	TGTGCCAGCAGAGAGAAGGGGGACAGGGGTCAGCCCCAGCATTTT	CASREKGDRGQPQHF
NA	20	TRBD2	TRBJ2-1	TRBV3-1/TRBV3-2	TGTGCCAGCAGCCAAGATCTCGGTTGGGCAGCGGGAGACTCCTACAATGAGCAGTTCTTC	CASSQDLGWAAGDSYNEQFF
NA	16	NA	TRBJ1-5	TRBV9	TGTGCCAGCAGCGCCAGCGGGGGAAATAGCAATCAGCCCCAGCATTTT	CASSASGGNSNQPQHF
NA	14	TRBD1	TRBJ1-5	TRBV3-1/TRBV3-2	TGTGCCAGCAGCGAATCAGGGGGCGATCAGCCCCAGCATTTT	CASSESGGDQPQHF
NA	16	NA	TRBJ1-5	TRBV24-1	TGTGCCACCAGTGACCGCCGCGGGGGCGGCAATCAGCCCCAGCATTTT	CATSDRRGGGNQPQHF
NA	14	NA	TRBJ1-5	TRBV21-1	TGTGCCAGAGGGAGAAGCCCCCTAAACCAGCCCCAGCATTTT	CARGRSPLNQPQHF
NA	14	NA	TRBJ1-1	TRBV27	TGTGCCAGCAGTTTTTGGGGGGGGGAGACTGAAGCTTTCTTT	CASSFWGGETEAFF
NA	16	TRBD2	TRBJ2-2	TRBV9	TGTGCCAGCAGCGTAAACGCGGGAGCGAACACCGGGGAGCTGTTTTTT	CASSVNAGANTGELFF
NA	15	TRBD1	TRBJ2-7	TRBV2	TGTGCCAGCAGCCTTGAGGACAGGGCTATCTACGAGCAGTACTTC	CASSLEDRAIYEQYF
NA	14	NA	TRBJ1-2	TRBV2	TGTGCCAGCAGCGGGGCGAGACAGGACTATGGCTACACCTTC	CASSGARQDYGYTF
NA	16	TRBD2	TRBJ2-6	TRBV7-8	TGTGCCAGCAGCTCCAATCTAGCGGGAGGGGCCAACGTCCTGACTTTC	CASSSNLAGGANVLTF
once	15	NA	TRBJ2-3	TRBV7-2	TGTGCCAGCAGCTTACTTGCTAGCGGCACAGATACGCAGTATTTT	CASSLLASGTDTQYF
NA	15	TRBD1	TRBJ1-4	TRBV5-6	TGTGCCAGCAGCTTTGGTCAGGGGGCCTTAGAAAAACTGTTTTTT	CASSFGQGALEKLFF
NA	15	NA	TRBJ1-6	TRBV2	TGTGCCAGCAGTAACGCTAAGAGTCTTAATTCACCCCTCCACTTT	CASSNAKSLNSPLHF
once	19	TRBD1	TRBJ1-4	TRBV28	TGTGCCAGCAGCTCCTTCGGGACAGGGGGAATTCCAACTAATGAAAAACTGTTTTTT	CASSSFGTGGIPTNEKLFF
NA	13	NA	TRBJ2-1	TRBV7-2	TGTGCCAGCAGCTTATACACCTACAATGAGCAGTTCTTC	CASSLYTYNEQFF
NA	13	TRBD2	TRBJ2-1	TRBV7-9	TGTGCCACCAGCGGGAGTCCCTACAATGAGCAGTTCTTC	CATSGSPYNEQFF
NA	14	TRBD1	TRBJ1-4	TRBV15	TGTGCCACCAAAGGGACAGGGACGGATGAAAAACTGTTTTTT	CATKGTGTDEKLFF
NA	16	TRBD2	TRBJ2-3	TRBV2	TGTGCCAGCAGTGAATGGGAGGGGTCTCGCACAGATACGCAGTATTTT	CASSEWEGSRTDTQYF
once	14	NA	TRBJ2-3	TRBV15	TGTGCCACCAGCAGAGGGAGGGAGATGGATACGCAGTATTTT	CATSRGREMDTQYF
NA	12	NA	TRBJ1-5	TRBV12-3/TRBV12-4	TGTGCCAGCAGTTTGAGTGATCAGCCCCAGCATTTT	CASSLSDQPQHF
NA	19	TRBD1	TRBJ2-1	TRBV6-4	TGTGCCAGCGATCCGAAGTTATTCCGCCGGGACAGGGGGTACAATGAGCAGTTCTTC	CASDPKLFRRDRGYNEQFF
NA	14	NA	TRBJ1-6	TRBV2	TGTGCCAGCAGCTCCGATTCCACGCGGTCACCCCTCCACTTT	CASSSDSTRSPLHF
many	16	TRBD2	TRBJ2-7	TRBV7-9	TGTGCCAGCAGCTTAGCGGGGACTAGCGGTGAGCGTAAGCAGTACTTC	CASSLAGTSGERKQYF
NA	16	TRBD1	TRBJ1-3	TRBV5-4	TGTGCCAGCAGCTTGGTATCAGGACAGGGGGAAAACACCATATATTTT	CASSLVSGQGENTIYF
NA	15	NA	TRBJ2-5	TRBV3-1/TRBV3-2	TGTGCCAGCAGCCAGGAGGGGGCGCCGTTGGAGACCCAGTACTTC	CASSQEGAPLETQYF
NA	16	NA	TRBJ1-6	TRBV4-1	TGCGCCAGCAGCCAAAGTTCCCGCGCAGGGAATTCACCCCTCCACTTT	CASSQSSRAGNSPLHF
once	13	TRBD2	TRBJ2-1	TRBV5-1	TGCGCCAGCAGGGGACTAGACTACAATGAGCAGTTCTTC	CASRGLDYNEQFF
once	15	TRBD2	TRBJ2-7	TRBV19	TGTGCCAGTAGTACGACTAGCGGGGGTACCTACGAGCAGTACTTC	CASSTTSGGTYEQYF
NA	13	TRBD1	TRBJ2-7	TRBV11-2	TGTGCCAGCAGTTGGGACAGAGACTACGAGCAGTACTTC	CASSWDRDYEQYF
NA	14	NA	TRBJ2-7	TRBV6-6	TGTGCCAGCAGGAGACACCTTCTTACCTACGAGCAGTACTTC	CASRRHLLTYEQYF
NA	19	TRBD1	TRBJ1-6	TRBV5-1	TGCGCCAGCAGCTTGGACAATACCGGGACAGGGGGCTCAATTGCACCCCTCCACTTT	CASSLDNTGTGGSIAPLHF
NA	12	TRBD1	TRBJ1-5	TRBV6-5	TGTGCCAGCAGTTCCGGGGACAGGCCCCAGCATTTT	CASSSGDRPQHF
NA	19	TRBD1	TRBJ1-6	TRBV10-1	TGCGCCAGCAGTGAGTCGGGCAGGGGGCTCCGCCTCTCCAATTCACCCCTCCACTTT	CASSESGRGLRLSNSPLHF
NA	14	NA	TRBJ2-1	TRBV28	TGTGCCAGCGAGAGCGGGACAATCTACAATGAGCAGTTCTTC	CASESGTIYNEQFF
NA	15	TRBD1	TRBJ2-3	TRBV5-1	TGCGCCAGCAGCTTCGGGACAGGAGGCACAGATACGCAGTATTTT	CASSFGTGGTDTQYF
NA	13	NA	TRBJ1-1	TRBV6-5	TGTGCCAGCAGTTGGAGCCTGAACACTGAAGCTTTCTTT	CASSWSLNTEAFF